The clone carrying this TCR beta chain was counted many times. This record comes from a study of T cells after posttransplantation cyclophosphamide. The table came from immunoSEQ multiplex PCR; TCRdb's copy has only in-frame clones and leaves some out. This sample carries about 33,000 clones, none of them present only once. V dropped 9 bases and J dropped 4 bases, with 16 bases sitting between them. Per germline, CDR1 MDHEN and CDR2 SYDVKM. CDR3 length: 14 residues. The TCR sequence derives from a girl aged 10 to 17 in good health, CMV-negative, and a related stem cell transplant donor. The V call is TRBV28, the J call TRBJ1-5, with D hard to call. What was sequenced was PBMCs. CDR3 nucleotides: TGTGCCAGTTGGGAGGGCGGCGGGAATCAGCCCCAGCATTTT. It translates to CASWEGGGNQPQHF.